These 9 T cell receptor beta chains originate from one sample sequenced in a study of T cells in Graves' hyperthyroidism and ophthalmopathy. Amplification yielded TCR beta CDR3 regions, with RNA transcripts as the source. A set of HTBI primers served as the primers for a first-round RT-PCR of the TCR CDR3. Each CDR3 protein gets one entry after TCRdb re-called the multiplex PCR reads with MiXCR. The sample yields about 270,000 distinct CDR3 sequences, about 24% seen once. The sequenced sample consisted of blood. The receptors shown here come from a woman in her thirties or forties with Graves' ophthalmopathy.

In its sample, this clonotype was seen many times. The J gene is TRBJ2-7, the V gene TRBV6-5, with D possibly matching TRBD2 (6 bases). Trimming pared 4 bases from V and 0 bases from J, leaving 10 bases between. Germline V gene data show CDR1 as MNHEY and CDR2 as SVGAGI. CDR3 length: 14 amino acids. The CDR3 DNA is TGTGCCAGCAGTTCCGGGGGAAGCTCCTACGAGCAGTACTTC. It is translated as CASSSGGSSYEQYF.

The sample holds many counts of this clonotype. The chain carries TRBV7-9 and TRBJ1-2, with a tentative D call TRBD1 (6 bases). V shed 4 bases and J shed 3 bases, with 9 bases lying between them. The CDR3 spans 13 residues. The V gene's germline CDR1 is SEHNR and CDR2 FQNEAQ (reference sequence). In nucleotides, the CDR3 is TGTGCCAGCAGCTCGACAGGAGACTATGGCTACACCTTC. It translates to CASSSTGDYGYTF.

The chain links TRBV5-1 to TRBJ2-7; 10 positions match TRBD1. The V gene's germline CDR1 is SGHRS and CDR2 YFSETQ. J was trimmed by 2 bases and V by 4 bases; bases with no gene match: 3. This CDR3 is built from 14 residues. The DNA for the CDR3 is TGCGCCAGCAGCATGGGACAGGGGACCTACGAGCAGTACTTC. It codes for CASSMGQGTYEQYF.

This clonotype was found many times. The rearrangement uses TRBV6-5 and TRBJ2-5; D unclear. V was trimmed by 0 bases and J by 5 bases, leaving 13 bases between them. Germline lookup yields CDR1 MNHEY and CDR2 SVGAGI. The CDR3 has 15 residues. The CDR3 sequence is CASSYSLSQGETQYF. CDR3 nucleotides: TGTGCCAGCAGTTACTCCCTTTCGCAAGGCGAGACCCAGTACTTC.

The rearrangement joins TRBV6-2 or TRBV6-3 to TRBJ2-7; D is undetermined. CDR3 size: 10 residues. V was clipped by 6 bases and J by 6 bases, with 6 bases between them. Per germline, CDR1 MNHEY and CDR2 SVGEGT. The chain's CDR3 is CASRNVEQYF. DNA of the CDR3: TGTGCCAGCAGGAACGTCGAGCAGTACTTC.

This clonotype occurred a few times. CDR3 region: CASSLAGEPYEQYF. In DNA form, the CDR3 reads TGTGCCAGCAGCTTAGCGGGAGAACCCTACGAGCAGTACTTC. The chain is built from TRBV7-2 and TRBJ2-7, with D perhaps TRBD2 (5 bases). This CDR3 has 14 amino acids. Per germline, CDR1 SGHTA and CDR2 FQGNSA. V was shortened by 0 bases and J by 2 bases, with 8 bases between the two germline ends.

J is TRBJ1-1 and V is TRBV5-1; TRBD1 aligns across 8 bases. The CDR3 has 18 amino acids. The junction had 14 bases not matched to a gene; V was cut back by 4 bases and J by 0 bases. Per germline, CDR1 SGHRS and CDR2 YFSETQ. CDR3 amino acids: CASSVGQGPSWMNTEAFF. In DNA form, the CDR3 reads TGCGCCAGCAGCGTCGGACAGGGCCCGAGCTGGATGAACACTGAAGCTTTCTTT.

In this sample, this clonotype turned up many times. The V call is TRBV7-3, the J call TRBJ2-6; no definite D call. Germline CDR1 and CDR2: SGHTA and FQGTGA. The CDR3 loop spans 16 amino acids. The V end was cut by 1 base, the J end by 0 bases, with 7 bases between. CDR3 protein: CASSLRPSSGANVLTF. The CDR3 nucleotides read TGTGCCAGCAGCTTAAGACCATCCTCTGGGGCCAACGTCCTGACTTTC. Based on the CDR3 plus reference TRBV7-3 and TRBJ2-6, the full variable domain is GAGVSQTPSNKVTEKGKYVELRCDPISGHTALYWYRQSLGQGPEFLIYFQGTGAADDSGLPNDRFFAVRPEGSVSTLKIQRTERGDSAVYLCASSLRPSSGANVLTFGAGSRLTVL.

This clonotype was recorded many times. V usage is TRBV15 and J usage is TRBJ2-5; D gene unclear. The V gene lost 1 base and the J gene lost 1 base, with 10 bases spanning the gap. Germline lookup yields CDR1 LNHNV and CDR2 YYDKDF (reference sequence). This CDR3 region has 15 residues. CDR3 nucleotides: TGTGCCACCAGCAGAGGATTCGGTGTCCAAGAGACCCAGTACTTC. Protein product: CATSRGFGVQETQYF.